Listed below are T cell receptor beta chains from one sample, sequenced in a study of blood T cells in healthy people across ages. Via MiXCR, TCRdb re-called the 5' RACE reads, giving one row per CDR3 protein. This sample yields 730,000 or so distinct CDR3 sequences, of which 35% to 50% are seen a single time; approximately 29% belongs to the top ten. Sequencing was done on a sample of blood. These receptors all stem from an elderly man in good health. The CDR3 runs from the conserved cysteine through the conserved F or W. The order of the fields is V gene, J gene, clone size, D gene, CDR3 DNA, CDR3 protein. The D gene is left open where the match is weak. Clone size is shown for a subset of rows, as once, few, many or a class of expanded clone.

V gene: TRBV20-1
J gene: TRBJ2-3
clone size: many
D gene: TRBD2
CDR3 DNA: TGCAGTGCTAGAGACCCCTGGGGGGGGTCTGGCACAGATACGCAGTATTTT
CDR3 protein: CSARDPWGGSGTDTQYF

V gene: TRBV4-1
J gene: TRBJ2-4
clone size: many
D gene: NA
CDR3 DNA: TGCGCCAGCAGCCAGGACGGGGGTAACATTCAGTACTTC
CDR3 protein: CASSQDGGNIQYF

V gene: TRBV5-5
J gene: TRBJ2-1
clone size: NA
D gene: TRBD2
CDR3 DNA: TGTGCCAGCAGCTTTAGGACTAGCGGGAGGGGGTACAATGAGCAGTTCTTC
CDR3 protein: CASSFRTSGRGYNEQFF

V gene: TRBV20-1
J gene: TRBJ2-1
clone size: NA
D gene: TRBD2
CDR3 DNA: TGCAGTGCATCAACCGGGACTAGTAGTGAGCAGTTCTTC
CDR3 protein: CSASTGTSSEQFF

V gene: TRBV11-3
J gene: TRBJ2-3
clone size: NA
D gene: NA
CDR3 DNA: TGTGCCAGCAGCGTAGAGGAGGGAAGTACGCAGTATTTT
CDR3 protein: CASSVEEGSTQYF

V gene: TRBV7-2
J gene: TRBJ2-5
clone size: NA
D gene: NA
CDR3 DNA: TGTGCCAGCAGCCAAGGACAAAACAATGAGCAGTACTTC
CDR3 protein: CASSQGQNNEQYF

V gene: TRBV3-1
J gene: TRBJ2-7
clone size: NA
D gene: TRBD2
CDR3 DNA: TGTGCCAGCAGCCTAACCGAGCGGGACGGCTCCTACGAGCAGTACTTC
CDR3 protein: CASSLTERDGSYEQYF

V gene: TRBV6-2/TRBV6-3
J gene: TRBJ2-4
clone size: few
D gene: NA
CDR3 DNA: TGTGCCAGCAGTCCTGCCGAAAGCGGGTCCAAAAACATTCAGTACTTC
CDR3 protein: CASSPAESGSKNIQYF

V gene: TRBV24-1
J gene: TRBJ2-1
clone size: NA
D gene: TRBD2
CDR3 DNA: TGTGCCACCAGTGGCCTGGGGAACGGACTAGCGGGAGAAAACGAGCAGTTCTTC
CDR3 protein: CATSGLGNGLAGENEQFF

V gene: TRBV12-3/TRBV12-4
J gene: TRBJ2-7
clone size: NA
D gene: NA
CDR3 DNA: TGTGCCAGCAGTAGGGCCAGCCACTACGAGCAGTACTTC
CDR3 protein: CASSRASHYEQYF

V gene: TRBV4-3
J gene: TRBJ2-7
clone size: few
D gene: TRBD2
CDR3 DNA: TGCGCCAGCAGCCAAACGACTAGCGGGAGATACGAGCAGTACTTC
CDR3 protein: CASSQTTSGRYEQYF

V gene: TRBV20-1
J gene: TRBJ2-3
clone size: NA
D gene: TRBD2
CDR3 DNA: TGCAGTACGACGGGGGGAACAGCAGATACGCAGTATTTT
CDR3 protein: CSTTGGTADTQYF

V gene: TRBV28
J gene: TRBJ2-6
clone size: NA
D gene: NA
CDR3 DNA: TGTGCCAGCAAGGGGGGCTCTGGGGCCAACGTCCTGACTTTC
CDR3 protein: CASKGGSGANVLTF

V gene: TRBV5-6
J gene: TRBJ2-7
clone size: few
D gene: TRBD1
CDR3 DNA: TGTGCCAGCAGCCGGGACAGGGACCACGAGCAGTACTTC
CDR3 protein: CASSRDRDHEQYF

V gene: TRBV5-1
J gene: TRBJ2-4
clone size: NA
D gene: NA
CDR3 DNA: TGCGCCAGCAGCTTGGATGGCAGGACAAACATTCAGTACTTC
CDR3 protein: CASSLDGRTNIQYF

V gene: TRBV4-3
J gene: TRBJ2-7
clone size: NA
D gene: NA
CDR3 DNA: TGCGCCAGCAGCCAAGGCAAACAGGGTAGGCCCTTTTACGAGCAGTACTTC
CDR3 protein: CASSQGKQGRPFYEQYF

V gene: TRBV13
J gene: TRBJ2-3
clone size: NA
D gene: NA
CDR3 DNA: TGTACCAGCAGCTTATACGGCGGGGAGAAGGATACGCAGTATTTT
CDR3 protein: CTSSLYGGEKDTQYF